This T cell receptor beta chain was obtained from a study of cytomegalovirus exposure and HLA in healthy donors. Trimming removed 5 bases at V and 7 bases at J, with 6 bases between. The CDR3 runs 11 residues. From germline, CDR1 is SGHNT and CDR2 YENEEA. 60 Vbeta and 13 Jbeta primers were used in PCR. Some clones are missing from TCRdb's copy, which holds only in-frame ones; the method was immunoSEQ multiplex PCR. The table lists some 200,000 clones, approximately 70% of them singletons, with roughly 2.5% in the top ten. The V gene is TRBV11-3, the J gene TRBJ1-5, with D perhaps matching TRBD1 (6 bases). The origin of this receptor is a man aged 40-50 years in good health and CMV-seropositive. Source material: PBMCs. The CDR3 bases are TGTGCCAGCAGCAGGGGGCAGCCCCAGCATTTT. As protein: CASSRGQPQHF.